The subject of this entry is one T cell receptor beta chain. Its antigen is undetermined. The germline gene is not matched at one end of the junction; a read error may be the cause. The record originates from a study of tumor-infiltrating lymphocytes in primary liver carcinoma. Study-level findings and limits: Between tumor regions, pairs overlapped more than tumor-adjacent and tumor-blood pairs did.

Production of TCR beta cDNA used roughly 480 ng total RNA together with a constant-region primer. ARM-PCR was slightly modified, and three nested multiplex PCR rounds with it gave rise to the TCR beta libraries. MiXCR, run by TCRdb on the multiplex PCR reads, gives a single entry per CDR3 protein. The sample lists 90,000 to 150,000 distinct CDR3 sequences, around 65% seen once, with about 8% in the top ten. Joint extraction of RNA and DNA used about 17-31 mg of bulk tissue that was unsorted. This clonotype originated in an older woman with primary liver carcinoma and hepatitis B virus infection. The sequenced sample consisted of tumor-adjacent normal liver tissue.

DNA for the CDR3: TGTGTCAGCAGCTTGGCAGCGGAACATGAGACCCAGTACTTC. This codes for CVSSLAAEHETQYF. The J gene is TRBJ2-5, the V gene TRBV5-6; possibly TRBD2 for D (5 bases). CDR1 and CDR2 (germline): SGHDT, YYEEEE. This CDR3 has 14 amino acids.